Listed here are 17 T cell receptor beta chains from one sample, sequenced in a study of cytomegalovirus exposure and HLA in healthy donors. PCR primers comprised 60 Vbeta and 13 Jbeta primers. Data came from immunoSEQ multiplex PCR; TCRdb stores just in-frame clones and leaves some out. Among roughly 190,000 clones listed, about 90% were seen once. Sample: PBMCs. These receptors originate from a man aged 25-45 years in good health and CMV-seronegative.

The gene calls are TRBV5-1 and TRBJ1-2; 7 bases are shared with TRBD1. The CDR3 has 13 amino acids. Germline V gives CDR1 SGHRS, CDR2 YFSETQ. With V trimmed by 3 bases and J by 6 bases, 5 bases remained unmatched. The CDR3 region is CASSSNRGHGYTF. Written as DNA, the CDR3 is TGCGCCAGCAGCTCAAACAGGGGCCATGGCTACACCTTC.

The chain couples TRBV30 to TRBJ1-1; the D gene is possibly TRBD1 (5 bases). This CDR3 is 12 amino acids long. Deletions cut 5 bases from V and 1 base from J, with 8 bases between. The V gene's germline CDR1 is GTSNPN and CDR2 SVGIG (reference sequence). Here the CDR3 reads CAWGAGNTEAFF. The CDR3 bases are TGTGCCTGGGGGGCAGGGAACACTGAAGCTTTCTTT.

This clone occurred once. This chain uses TRBV19 with TRBJ1-6; 7 bases are a match to TRBD1. The trim removed 7 bases at V and 4 bases at J, leaving 4 bases unmatched. Germline V gene sequence: CDR1 LNHDA, CDR2 SQIVND (reference sequence). This CDR3 has 14 residues. For the CDR3, the DNA is TGTGCCAGTAACCCGGGACAGTATAATTCACCCCTCCACTTT. Translated, it gives CASNPGQYNSPLHF.

The CDR3 protein is CASSLYRGNYGYTF. The DNA for the CDR3 is TGTGCCAGCAGTTTATACAGGGGGAACTATGGCTACACCTTC. The rearrangement uses TRBV2 and TRBJ1-2; 8 nucleotides match TRBD1. The junction had 4 bases not matched to a gene; V was cut back by 5 bases and J by 2 bases. This CDR3 region has 14 residues. CDR1 is SNHLY and CDR2 is FYNNEI in the germline V gene. The full variable domain, rest sourced from reference TRBV2 and TRBJ1-2, is EPEVTQTPSHQVTQMGQEVILRCVPISNHLYFYWYRQILGQKVEFLVSFYNNEISEKSEIFDDQFSVERPDGSNFTLKIRSTKLEDSAMYFCASSLYRGNYGYTFGSGTRLTVV.

The chain carries TRBV19 and TRBJ2-7, with 9 bases matching TRBD1. Germline V gene data show CDR1 as LNHDA and CDR2 as SQIVND (reference sequence). Germline trimming cut 4 bases from V and 2 bases from J; bases unmatched to any gene: 6. The CDR3 runs 15 residues. CDR3 coding DNA: TGTGCCAGTAGTACGCGACAGGGGGAAACCTACGAGCAGTACTTC. It is translated as CASSTRQGETYEQYF. Variable domain in full (rest from reference TRBV19 and TRBJ2-7): DGGITQSPKYLFRKEGQNVTLSCEQNLNHDAMYWYRQDPGQGLRLIYYSQIVNDFQKGDIAEGYSVSREKKESFPLTVTSAQKNPTAFYLCASSTRQGETYEQYFGPGTRLTVT.

The J gene is TRBJ2-1, the V gene TRBV5-1, with no clear D. V was clipped by 4 bases and J by 5 bases, with 10 bases between them. The length of the CDR3 is 13 residues. CDR1 is SGHRS and CDR2 is YFSETQ in the germline V gene. CDR3 residues: CASSGDLNNEQFF. As DNA, the CDR3 is TGCGCCAGCAGCGGAGACTTAAACAATGAGCAGTTCTTC.

The V call is TRBV19, the J call TRBJ2-7, with 8 bases lining up with TRBD1. CDR1 and CDR2 (germline): LNHDA, SQIVND (reference sequence). This CDR3 comprises 14 residues. Trimming at V came to 5 bases and at J to 3 bases, leaving 6 bases not matched to a gene. The CDR3 nucleotides are TGTGCCAGTAGTCCTGGACAGGGAGACTACGAGCAGTACTTC. Translating it yields CASSPGQGDYEQYF.

The gene calls are TRBV5-1 and TRBJ2-7, with 7 positions matching TRBD2. The trim removed 0 bases at V and 6 bases at J, leaving 6 bases unmatched. The germline CDR1 and CDR2 sequences are SGHRS and YFSETQ. This CDR3 has 14 amino acids. The CDR3 region is CASSLEGSGGEQYF. The DNA for the CDR3 is TGCGCCAGCAGCTTGGAAGGTTCGGGAGGCGAGCAGTACTTC.

V and J are TRBV7-2 and TRBJ1-5; unclear D gene. The ends were cut back, 4 bases at V and 4 bases at J, with 5 bases in the middle. CDR3 length: 12 amino acids. Germline CDR1 and CDR2: SGHTA and FQGNSA. The CDR3 bases are TGTGCCAGCAGCTACCGGAATCAGCCCCAGCATTTT. Translation: CASSYRNQPQHF.

With regard to this clone: A junction end diverges from the germline sequence, so it may reflect a read error. The rearrangement uses TRBV7-9 and TRBJ2-7, with a weak D call TRBD2 (6 bases). Germline V CDR1 and CDR2: SEHNR, FQNEAQ (reference sequence). This CDR3 region has 17 residues. The CDR3 protein is CSSSPPRLGTVSYEQYF. In DNA, the CDR3 is TGTTCCAGCAGCCCCCCGCGGTTGGGGACTGTCTCCTACGAGCAGTACTTC.

The chain recombines TRBV7-9 with TRBJ2-7, with unresolved D. From germline, CDR1 is SEHNR and CDR2 FQNEAQ (reference sequence). The CDR3 runs to 14 residues. Trimming cost V 3 bases and J 3 bases, with 12 bases left between them. Written as DNA, the CDR3 is TGTGCCAGCAGCTTGCCCGGTCATTTCTACGAGCAGTACTTC. It specifies CASSLPGHFYEQYF.

This chain uses TRBV19 with TRBJ1-2, with a weak D call TRBD1 (5 bases). Trimming cost V 5 bases and J 6 bases, with 10 bases left between them. This CDR3 region has 12 residues. The V gene's germline CDR1 is LNHDA and CDR2 SQIVND (reference sequence). CDR3 bases: TGTGCCAGTAGTTGGGGACTAGATGGCTACACCTTC. This translates into CASSWGLDGYTF.

The chain has TRBV2 and TRBJ2-3, with 8 nucleotides matching TRBD1. The CDR3 length is 15 residues. Per the germline V gene, CDR1 is SNHLY and CDR2 is FYNNEI. Unmatched junction bases numbered 8, after V lost 8 bases and J lost 1 base. As DNA, the CDR3 is TGTGCCAGCTATCGACAGGGGCTCCGCACAGATACGCAGTATTTT. Protein product: CASYRQGLRTDTQYF.

The CDR3 loop is CASSWDGGRDTEAFF. The CDR3 DNA is TGCGCCAGCAGCTGGGACGGGGGTCGGGACACTGAAGCTTTCTTT. The V gene is TRBV5-1, the J gene TRBJ1-1, with a tentative D call TRBD1 (5 bases). The germline V gene has CDR1 SGHRS and CDR2 YFSETQ. The CDR3 has 15 amino acids. Trimming shortened V by 3 bases and J by 3 bases, and 15 bases separated the two germline ends. Full variable domain (missing parts from reference TRBV5-1 and TRBJ1-1): KAGVTQTPRYLIKTRGQQVTLSCSPISGHRSVSWYQQTPGQGLQFLFEYFSETQRNKGNFPGRFSGRQFSNSRSEMNVSTLELGDSALYLCASSWDGGRDTEAFFGQGTRLTVV.

The chain carries TRBV5-5 and TRBJ1-1; possible D gene TRBD1, 6 bases. V was clipped by 0 bases and J by 0 bases, with 9 bases between them. The CDR3 has 15 amino acids. Germline assignment: CDR1 SGHKS and CDR2 YYEKEE (reference sequence). The CDR3: CASSLGGHLNTEAFF. As DNA, the CDR3 is TGTGCCAGCAGCTTGGGGGGACACTTGAACACTGAAGCTTTCTTT.

The gene calls are TRBV18 and TRBJ2-3; TRBD1 aligns across 8 bases. Germline assignment: CDR1 KGHSH and CDR2 LQKENI. The CDR3 extends over 15 amino acids. Trimming cost V 5 bases and J 2 bases; bases outside gene matches: 6. CDR3 loop: CASSTGQGNTDTQYF. CDR3 nucleotides: TGTGCCAGCTCAACCGGACAGGGCAACACAGATACGCAGTATTTT.

The rearrangement links TRBV7-8 to TRBJ2-5; D possibly corresponds to TRBD2 (7 bases). Germline V gives CDR1 SGHVS, CDR2 FQNEAQ. The CDR3 consists of 16 residues. With 5 bases removed from V and 1 base from J, the gap between germline ends came to 17 bases. The CDR3 spells CASSLVGGAGQETQYF. CDR3 DNA: TGTGCCAGCAGCCTCGTGGGGGGGGCAGGCCAAGAGACCCAGTACTTC.